The subject of this entry is one TCR beta chain. The sample belongs to a study of blood T cell repertoires in COVID-19. Germline V gene data show CDR1 as SGHDN and CDR2 as FVKESK. Trimming cost V 1 base and J 4 bases, with 10 bases left between them. The CDR3 sequence is 14 residues long. Generated by immunoSEQ multiplex PCR, the TCRdb table keeps only in-frame clones and is missing some. The repertoire holds about 240,000 clones, with around 89% as singletons. The origin of this receptor is a woman aged 30 to 39 who had recovered from COVID-19. The chain uses TRBV14 and TRBJ2-5; D may be TRBD2 (5 bases). The sample taken for sequencing was PBMCs or T cells enriched from blood (not recorded which). For the CDR3, the DNA is TGTGCCAGCAGCCAAGGCCTAGCTGTAGAGACCCAGTACTTC. Protein sequence: CASSQGLAVETQYF.